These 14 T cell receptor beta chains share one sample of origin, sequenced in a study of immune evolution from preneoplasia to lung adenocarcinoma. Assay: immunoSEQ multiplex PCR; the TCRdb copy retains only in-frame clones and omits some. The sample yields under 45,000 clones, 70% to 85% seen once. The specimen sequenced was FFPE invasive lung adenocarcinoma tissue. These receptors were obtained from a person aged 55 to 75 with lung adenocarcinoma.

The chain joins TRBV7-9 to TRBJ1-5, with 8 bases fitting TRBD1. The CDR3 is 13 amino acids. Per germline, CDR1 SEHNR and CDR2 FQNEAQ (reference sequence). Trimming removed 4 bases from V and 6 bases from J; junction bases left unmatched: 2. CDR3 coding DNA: TGTGCCAGCAGCTGGACAGGGAGTCAGCCCCAGCATTTT. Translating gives CASSWTGSQPQHF. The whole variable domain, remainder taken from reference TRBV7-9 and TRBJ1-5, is DTGVSQNPRHKITKRGQNVTFRCDPISEHNRLYWYRQTLGQGPEFLTYFQNEAQLEKSRLLSDRFSAERPKGSFSTLEIQRTEQGDSAMYLCASSWTGSQPQHFGDGTRLSIL.

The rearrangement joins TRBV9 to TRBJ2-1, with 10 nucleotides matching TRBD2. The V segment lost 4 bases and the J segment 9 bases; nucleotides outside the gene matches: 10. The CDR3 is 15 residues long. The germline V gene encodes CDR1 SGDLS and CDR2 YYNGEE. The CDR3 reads CASSLPSGSRTEQFF. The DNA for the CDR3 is TGTGCCAGCAGCCTCCCTAGCGGGAGCAGGACTGAGCAGTTCTTC.

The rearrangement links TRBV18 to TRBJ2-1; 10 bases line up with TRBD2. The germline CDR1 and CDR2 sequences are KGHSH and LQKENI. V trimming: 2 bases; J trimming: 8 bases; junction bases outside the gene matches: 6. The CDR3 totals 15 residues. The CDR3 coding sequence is TGTGCCAGCTCACCAAGCGGGAGGGCCGGGTATGAGCAGTTCTTC. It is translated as CASSPSGRAGYEQFF.

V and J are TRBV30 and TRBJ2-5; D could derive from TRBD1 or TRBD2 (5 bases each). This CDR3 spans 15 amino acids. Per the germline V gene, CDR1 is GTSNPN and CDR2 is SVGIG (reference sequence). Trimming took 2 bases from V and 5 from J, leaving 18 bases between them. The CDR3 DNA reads TGTGCCTGGAGTCAGGCGAGGGGTTCTCAGGAGACCCAGTACTTC. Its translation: CAWSQARGSQETQYF.

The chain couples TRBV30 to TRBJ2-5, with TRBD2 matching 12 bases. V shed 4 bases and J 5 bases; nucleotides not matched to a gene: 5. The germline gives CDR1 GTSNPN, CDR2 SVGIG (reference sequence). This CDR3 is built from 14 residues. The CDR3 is CAWTRTSGMETQYF. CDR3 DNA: TGTGCCTGGACCAGGACTAGCGGGATGGAGACCCAGTACTTC.

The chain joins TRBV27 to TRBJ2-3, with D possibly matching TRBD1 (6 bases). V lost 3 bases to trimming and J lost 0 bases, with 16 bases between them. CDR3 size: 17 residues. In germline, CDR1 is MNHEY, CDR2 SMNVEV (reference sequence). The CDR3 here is CASSFPRQAVSTDTQYF. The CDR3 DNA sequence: TGTGCCAGCAGTTTCCCCCGACAGGCCGTGAGCACAGATACGCAGTATTTT.

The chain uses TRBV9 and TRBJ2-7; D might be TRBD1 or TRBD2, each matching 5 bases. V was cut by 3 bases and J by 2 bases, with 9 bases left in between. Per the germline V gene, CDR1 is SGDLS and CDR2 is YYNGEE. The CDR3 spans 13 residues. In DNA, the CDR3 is TGTGCCAGCAGCGAGGGACCGACCTACGAGCAGTACTTC. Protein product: CASSEGPTYEQYF. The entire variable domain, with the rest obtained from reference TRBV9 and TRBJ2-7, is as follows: DSGVTQTPKHLITATGQRVTLRCSPRSGDLSVYWYQQSLDQGLQFLIQYYNGEERAKGNILERFSAQQFPDLHSELNLSSLELGDSALYFCASSEGPTYEQYFGPGTRLTVT.

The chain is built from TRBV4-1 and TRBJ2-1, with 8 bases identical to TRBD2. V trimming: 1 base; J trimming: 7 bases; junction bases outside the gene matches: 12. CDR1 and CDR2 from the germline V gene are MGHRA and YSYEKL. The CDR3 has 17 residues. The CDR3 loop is CASSQVPSGSMRNEQFF. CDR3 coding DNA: TGCGCCAGCAGCCAAGTCCCCAGCGGGAGTATGCGAAATGAGCAGTTCTTC.

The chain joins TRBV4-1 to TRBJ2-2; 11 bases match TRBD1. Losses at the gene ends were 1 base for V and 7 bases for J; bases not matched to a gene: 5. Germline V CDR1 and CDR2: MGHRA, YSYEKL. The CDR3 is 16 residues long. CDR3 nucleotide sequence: TGCGCCAGCAGCCAAGGGACAGGGGGCCGGAACGGGGAGCTGTTTTTT. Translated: CASSQGTGGRNGELFF.

The CDR3 reads CASSPPGLQETQYF. The CDR3 DNA reads TGTGCCAGCAGTCCCCCCGGGCTCCAAGAGACCCAGTACTTC. The chain uses TRBV28 and TRBJ2-5; D gene ambiguous. The CDR3 extends over 14 amino acids. CDR1 is MDHEN, CDR2 SYDVKM, per germline. V shed 5 bases and J shed 1 base, with 11 bases lying between them.

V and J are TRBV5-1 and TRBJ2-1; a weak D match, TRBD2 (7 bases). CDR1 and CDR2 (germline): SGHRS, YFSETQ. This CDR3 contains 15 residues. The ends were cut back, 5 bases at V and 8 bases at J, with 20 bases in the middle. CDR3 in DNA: TGCGCCAGCAGTTCGGGGAGGGGGGGTTTGGATGAGCAGTTCTTC. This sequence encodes CASSSGRGGLDEQFF.

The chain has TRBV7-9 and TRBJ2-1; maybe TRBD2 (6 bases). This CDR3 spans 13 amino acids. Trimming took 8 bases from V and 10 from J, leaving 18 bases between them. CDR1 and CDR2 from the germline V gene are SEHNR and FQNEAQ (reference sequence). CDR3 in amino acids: CASGGDALGEQFF. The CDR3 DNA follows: TGTGCCAGCGGAGGGGACGCCTTAGGGGAGCAGTTCTTC. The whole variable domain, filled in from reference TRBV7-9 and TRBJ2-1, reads DTGVSQNPRHKITKRGQNVTFRCDPISEHNRLYWYRQTLGQGPEFLTYFQNEAQLEKSRLLSDRFSAERPKGSFSTLEIQRTEQGDSAMYLCASGGDALGEQFFGPGTRLTVL.

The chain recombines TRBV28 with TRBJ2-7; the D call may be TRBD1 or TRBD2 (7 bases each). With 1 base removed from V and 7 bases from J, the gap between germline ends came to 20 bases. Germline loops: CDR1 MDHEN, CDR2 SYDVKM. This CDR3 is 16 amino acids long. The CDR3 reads CASSLSGPTGTTEQYF. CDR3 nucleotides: TGTGCCAGCAGTTTATCAGGGCCGACAGGGACTACGGAGCAGTACTTC.

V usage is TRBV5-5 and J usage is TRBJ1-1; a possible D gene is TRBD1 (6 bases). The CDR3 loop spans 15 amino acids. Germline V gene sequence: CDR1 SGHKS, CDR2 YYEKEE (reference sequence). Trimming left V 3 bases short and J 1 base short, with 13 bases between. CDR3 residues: CASSWGARENTEAFF. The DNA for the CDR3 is TGTGCCAGCAGCTGGGGGGCCAGGGAGAACACTGAAGCTTTCTTT.